This is a list of T cell receptor beta chains from one sample in a study of blood T cell repertoires in COVID-19. Here immunoSEQ multiplex PCR was the method, and the copy in TCRdb shows in-frame clones only, minus some. In the table there are tens of thousands of clones, 60% to 75% of which are singletons. The specimen was peripheral blood. The receptors stem from a man between 50 and 59 years old with COVID-19, enrolled during active disease. Each CDR3 is given with its conserved first and last residue. Fields, in order: CDR3 protein, CDR3 DNA, V gene, clone size, J gene, CDR3 length, D gene. D genes are given only for firm matches. Size is omitted from some rows. Given values are once, few, many or a class for expanded clones.

cdr3_aa: CASSSIRGTTEAFF
cdr3_nt: TGTGCCAGCAGTTCCATACGGGGGACCACTGAAGCTTTCTTT
v_call: TRBV28
clone_size: NA
j_call: TRBJ1-1
cdr3_length: 14
d_call: NA

cdr3_aa: CASRILAGGDTDTQYF
cdr3_nt: TGCGCCAGCAGAATTCTAGCGGGGGGCGACACAGATACGCAGTATTTT
v_call: TRBV5-1
clone_size: NA
j_call: TRBJ2-3
cdr3_length: 16
d_call: TRBD2

cdr3_aa: CASSETGTVYEQYF
cdr3_nt: TGTGCCAGCAGTGAGACAGGGACCGTATACGAGCAGTACTTC
v_call: TRBV6-1
clone_size: NA
j_call: TRBJ2-7
cdr3_length: 14
d_call: TRBD1

cdr3_aa: CASSYGQTGTEAFF
cdr3_nt: TGTGCCAGCAGTTACGGGCAAACCGGCACTGAAGCTTTCTTT
v_call: TRBV6-5
clone_size: NA
j_call: TRBJ1-1
cdr3_length: 14
d_call: NA

cdr3_aa: CASSGQGTTGELFF
cdr3_nt: TGTGCCTCTTCGGGACAGGGGACCACCGGGGAGCTGTTTTTT
v_call: TRBV2
clone_size: medium-sized
j_call: TRBJ2-2
cdr3_length: 14
d_call: TRBD1

cdr3_aa: CAWMWTAGGEQFF
cdr3_nt: TGTGCCTGGATGTGGACCGCCGGAGGGGAGCAGTTCTTC
v_call: TRBV30
clone_size: few
j_call: TRBJ2-1
cdr3_length: 13
d_call: NA

cdr3_aa: CASSSGTGEGADTQYF
cdr3_nt: TGTGCCAGCAGTTCGGGGACAGGGGAGGGCGCAGATACGCAGTATTTT
v_call: TRBV6-5
clone_size: few
j_call: TRBJ2-3
cdr3_length: 16
d_call: TRBD1

cdr3_aa: CASSQEGTGNEKLFF
cdr3_nt: TGCGCCAGCAGCCAAGAAGGGACAGGGAATGAAAAACTGTTTTTT
v_call: TRBV4-1
clone_size: NA
j_call: TRBJ1-4
cdr3_length: 15
d_call: TRBD1

cdr3_aa: CASSVGALAGAVETQYF
cdr3_nt: TGTGCCAGCAGCGTAGGCGCCCTGGCGGGGGCAGTGGAGACCCAGTACTTC
v_call: TRBV9
clone_size: NA
j_call: TRBJ2-5
cdr3_length: 17
d_call: NA

cdr3_aa: CASSESGVNQPQHF
cdr3_nt: TGTGCCAGCAGTGAAAGCGGGGTAAATCAGCCCCAGCATTTT
v_call: TRBV28
clone_size: NA
j_call: TRBJ1-5
cdr3_length: 14
d_call: NA

cdr3_aa: CASSLAGTGGNQPQHF
cdr3_nt: TGTGCCAGCAGCTTAGCCGGGACAGGGGGCAATCAGCCCCAGCATTTT
v_call: TRBV7-9
clone_size: NA
j_call: TRBJ1-5
cdr3_length: 16
d_call: TRBD1

cdr3_aa: CASSLAQGLNTEAFF
cdr3_nt: TGTGCCAGCAGCTTGGCACAGGGCTTGAACACTGAAGCTTTCTTT
v_call: TRBV5-4
clone_size: few
j_call: TRBJ1-1
cdr3_length: 15
d_call: NA

cdr3_aa: CASSDLRYEKLFF
cdr3_nt: TGTGCCAGCAGTGATCTGCGGTACGAAAAACTGTTTTTT
v_call: TRBV6-1
clone_size: NA
j_call: TRBJ1-4
cdr3_length: 13
d_call: NA

cdr3_aa: CASSQQGVSYEQYF
cdr3_nt: TGTGCCAGCAGCCAACAGGGAGTCTCCTACGAGCAGTACTTC
v_call: TRBV2
clone_size: NA
j_call: TRBJ2-7
cdr3_length: 14
d_call: NA

cdr3_aa: CASSQPQGARHEQYF
cdr3_nt: TGCGCCAGCAGCCAACCACAGGGGGCTAGGCACGAGCAGTACTTC
v_call: TRBV4-1
clone_size: NA
j_call: TRBJ2-7
cdr3_length: 15
d_call: TRBD1

cdr3_aa: CASSSGLAGVYEQYF
cdr3_nt: TGTGCCAGCAGTTCGGGACTAGCGGGAGTCTACGAGCAGTACTTC
v_call: TRBV11-3
clone_size: NA
j_call: TRBJ2-7
cdr3_length: 15
d_call: TRBD2

cdr3_aa: CASSYGGQPYGYTF
cdr3_nt: TGTGCCAGCAGTTACGGAGGACAGCCTTATGGCTACACCTTC
v_call: TRBV6-5
clone_size: NA
j_call: TRBJ1-2
cdr3_length: 14
d_call: NA

cdr3_aa: CASSKTGGFTDTQYF
cdr3_nt: TGTGCCAGCAGCAAAACGGGGGGGTTCACAGATACGCAGTATTTT
v_call: TRBV7-3
clone_size: once
j_call: TRBJ2-3
cdr3_length: 15
d_call: TRBD2

cdr3_aa: CASSLVTGGAIAKNIQYF
cdr3_nt: TGTGCCAGCAGCCTAGTCACAGGGGGCGCGATTGCCAAAAACATTCAGTACTTC
v_call: TRBV3-1/TRBV3-2
clone_size: few
j_call: TRBJ2-4
cdr3_length: 18
d_call: TRBD1

cdr3_aa: CASSPRRQGDSPLHF
cdr3_nt: TGTGCCAGCAGCCCTCGGAGACAGGGCGATTCACCCCTCCACTTT
v_call: TRBV14
clone_size: few
j_call: TRBJ1-6
cdr3_length: 15
d_call: TRBD1

cdr3_aa: CASSYLTGSTDTQYF
cdr3_nt: TGTGCCAGCAGTTATCTGACAGGTAGCACAGATACGCAGTATTTT
v_call: TRBV28
clone_size: NA
j_call: TRBJ2-3
cdr3_length: 15
d_call: NA

cdr3_aa: CASSYDGPRGQETQYF
cdr3_nt: TGTGCCAGCAGTTACGACGGACCTCGAGGGCAAGAGACCCAGTACTTC
v_call: TRBV6-6
clone_size: NA
j_call: TRBJ2-5
cdr3_length: 16
d_call: NA

cdr3_aa: CASSSLTGETQYF
cdr3_nt: TGTGCCAGCAGCTCCCTGACAGGGGAGACCCAGTACTTC
v_call: TRBV5-4
clone_size: NA
j_call: TRBJ2-5
cdr3_length: 13
d_call: TRBD1

cdr3_aa: CASGLAGGLGNEQFF
cdr3_nt: TGTGCCAGCGGCCTAGCGGGAGGGCTAGGGAATGAGCAGTTCTTC
v_call: TRBV6-5
clone_size: NA
j_call: TRBJ2-1
cdr3_length: 15
d_call: TRBD2

cdr3_aa: CASSEQRGMNTGELFF
cdr3_nt: TGCGCCAGCAGTGAACAGCGGGGGATGAACACCGGGGAGCTGTTTTTT
v_call: TRBV10-1
clone_size: NA
j_call: TRBJ2-2
cdr3_length: 16
d_call: TRBD2

cdr3_aa: CASSESWGATNEKLFF
cdr3_nt: TGTGCCAGCAGTGAAAGTTGGGGAGCAACTAATGAAAAACTGTTTTTT
v_call: TRBV6-1
clone_size: once
j_call: TRBJ1-4
cdr3_length: 16
d_call: NA

cdr3_aa: CASSLDWGHGGELFF
cdr3_nt: TGTGCCAGCAGCTTAGATTGGGGGCATGGCGGGGAGCTGTTTTTT
v_call: TRBV7-6
clone_size: NA
j_call: TRBJ2-2
cdr3_length: 15
d_call: NA

cdr3_aa: CASSHTGSLSYEQYF
cdr3_nt: TGTGCCAGCAGCCACACCGGGAGCCTATCCTACGAGCAGTACTTC
v_call: TRBV7-9
clone_size: NA
j_call: TRBJ2-7
cdr3_length: 15
d_call: NA

cdr3_aa: CSVVPGTVGETQYF
cdr3_nt: TGCAGCGTTGTACCGGGGACAGTTGGGGAGACCCAGTACTTC
v_call: TRBV29-1
clone_size: few
j_call: TRBJ2-5
cdr3_length: 14
d_call: TRBD1

cdr3_aa: CASSRGQGASYGYTF
cdr3_nt: TGTGCCAGCAGCAGGGGACAGGGGGCTTCCTATGGCTACACCTTC
v_call: TRBV6-5
clone_size: NA
j_call: TRBJ1-2
cdr3_length: 15
d_call: TRBD1

cdr3_aa: CASSIPLTQGHNEQFF
cdr3_nt: TGTGCCAGTAGTATCCCACTAACCCAGGGCCACAATGAGCAGTTCTTC
v_call: TRBV19
clone_size: once
j_call: TRBJ2-1
cdr3_length: 16
d_call: NA

cdr3_aa: CASSSRLGNTEAFF
cdr3_nt: TGTGCCAGCAGCTCTAGGTTAGGGAACACTGAAGCTTTCTTT
v_call: TRBV5-4
clone_size: NA
j_call: TRBJ1-1
cdr3_length: 14
d_call: NA

cdr3_aa: CASSDLGNYGYTF
cdr3_nt: TGTGCCAGCAGTGATCTCGGGAACTATGGCTACACCTTC
v_call: TRBV2
clone_size: NA
j_call: TRBJ1-2
cdr3_length: 13
d_call: NA

cdr3_aa: CSLTGGMDSPLHF
cdr3_nt: TGCAGTCTTACAGGGGGCATGGATTCACCCCTCCACTTT
v_call: TRBV29-1
clone_size: NA
j_call: TRBJ1-6
cdr3_length: 13
d_call: TRBD1

cdr3_aa: CATSDLRPGNDWNEQFF
cdr3_nt: TGTGCCACCAGTGATTTGCGTCCAGGGAACGATTGGAATGAGCAGTTCTTC
v_call: TRBV24-1
clone_size: NA
j_call: TRBJ2-1
cdr3_length: 17
d_call: NA